This T cell receptor beta chain came from a study of T cell responses to AZD1222 COVID-19 vaccine. Findings and limits, study-wide: Reports say nearly half of spike-specific TCRs go after unmutated variant regions.

CDR1 is SGHTA and CDR2 is FQGNSA in the germline V gene. V lost 1 base to trimming and J lost 1 base, with 9 bases between them. This CDR3 has 15 amino acids. Profiled with immunoSEQ multiplex PCR; TCRdb holds only in-frame clones, not every one. The profile shows more than 100,000 clones, 70% to 90% of them singletons. As to this clone: Its antigen is currently unknown.

This TCR was recovered from an adult who received the MenACWY meningococcal vaccine as a control. The genes are TRBV7-2 and TRBJ2-3; D may be TRBD1 (6 bases). Specimen: peripheral blood, collected 28 days after the second dose of the MenACWY control vaccine. CDR3 region: CASSLGAGGTDTQYF. In nucleotides, the CDR3 is TGTGCCAGCAGCTTAGGAGCAGGGGGCACAGATACGCAGTATTTT.